This passage covers 5 T cell receptor delta chains from one sample sequenced in a study of Vδ1+ human thymocytes. Regarding the study as a whole: Thymic TRG and TRD repertoires appeared highly polyclonal.

The antigens for these receptors are not known. The template was reverse-transcribed extracted RNA. The CDR3 regions were amplified by multiplex PCR from V-gene primers to a constant-region primer. TCRdb fed the multiplex PCR reads into CATT to redo clone calling. Among over 45,000 delta-chain clones listed, approximately 15% were seen once. The sequencing input was Vdelta1+ gamma-delta thymocytes from the thymus. Subset reported: FACS-sorted CD3+ TCRalphabeta- TCRVdelta1+ TCRVdelta2- thymocytes. The source is a boy in the first two years of life who had congenital heart surgery.

The chain joins TRDV1 to TRDJ1; no clear D gene. This CDR3 spans 19 amino acids. From germline, CDR1 is TSWWSYY and CDR2 QGS. Trimming removed 3 bases at V and 0 bases at J, with 23 bases between. CDR3 bases: TGTGCTCTTGGGGACCGTAAGGGGTTGGGCAATACCTACACCGATAAACTCATCTTT. Protein sequence: CALGDRKGLGNTYTDKLIF.

The chain carries TRDV1 and TRDJ1, with 11 bases lining up with TRDD3. CDR1 and CDR2 (germline): TSWWSYY, QGS. With V trimmed by 0 bases and J by 4 bases, 19 bases remained unmatched. CDR3 size: 21 residues. The DNA of the CDR3 is TGTGCTCTTGGGGAACTAGACCCCCTACGGCCTGGGGGATACTTGGGCGATAAACTCATCTTT. Amino acid sequence: CALGELDPLRPGGYLGDKLIF.

This clone was detected a few times. The rearrangement links TRDV1 to TRDJ1, with D uncertain. Germline V gene sequence: CDR1 TSWWSYY, CDR2 QGS. Trimming took off 9 bases at V and 0 bases at J, with 17 bases between the two ends. There are 15 residues in the CDR3. The CDR3 loop is CALLTLDSHTDKLIF. CDR3 coding DNA: TGTGCTCTCCTCACTTTGGACTCGCACACCGATAAACTCATCTTT.

The chain uses TRDV1 and TRDJ1; 8 bases align to TRDD2. The CDR3 is 19 amino acids. Germline V CDR1 and CDR2: TSWWSYY, QGS. J was trimmed by 0 bases and V by 5 bases; bases with no gene match: 17. The CDR3 nucleotides are TGTGCTCTTGGGAAGGGACCTTCCTATATGGGGCCCCACACCGATAAACTCATCTTT. This translates into CALGKGPSYMGPHTDKLIF.

This clone was observed a few times. This chain uses TRDV1 with TRDJ1; 9 nucleotides line up with TRDD2. The CDR3 loop spans 25 amino acids. V lost 2 bases, J lost 0 bases, and 31 bases stayed unmatched. Germline CDR1 and CDR2: TSWWSYY and QGS. The CDR3 sequence is CALGEDLSRAPSYHRGKLDTDKLIF. The CDR3 nucleotides read TGTGCTCTTGGGGAAGATCTAAGTCGAGCGCCTTCCTACCATCGGGGTAAGTTAGACACCGATAAACTCATCTTT.